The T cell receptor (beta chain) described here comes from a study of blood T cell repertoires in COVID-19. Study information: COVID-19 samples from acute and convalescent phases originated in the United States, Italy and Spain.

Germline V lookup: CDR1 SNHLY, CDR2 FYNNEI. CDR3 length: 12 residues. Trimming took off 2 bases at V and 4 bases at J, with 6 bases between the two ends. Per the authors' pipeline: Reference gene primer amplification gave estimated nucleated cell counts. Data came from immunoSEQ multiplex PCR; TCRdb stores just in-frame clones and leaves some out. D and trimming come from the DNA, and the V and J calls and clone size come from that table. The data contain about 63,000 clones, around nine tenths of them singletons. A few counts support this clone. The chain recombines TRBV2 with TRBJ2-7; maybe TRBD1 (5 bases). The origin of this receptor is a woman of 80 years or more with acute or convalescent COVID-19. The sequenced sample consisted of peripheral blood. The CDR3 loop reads CASSERGYEQYF. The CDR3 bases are TGTGCCAGCAGTGAAAGGGGTTACGAGCAGTACTTC.